This entry is about one T cell receptor beta chain. The source of the sample is a study of tumor-infiltrating lymphocytes in primary liver carcinoma. The CDR3 totals 14 residues. Germline lookup yields CDR1 SGHRS and CDR2 YFSETQ. V was cut by 6 bases and J by 4 bases, with 16 bases left in between. In addition to blood RNA drawn from unsorted whole blood, germline DNA was extracted. Priming with a constant-region primer yielded TCR beta cDNA from about 510 ng total RNA. Construction of TCR beta libraries relied on three successive nested multiplex PCR rounds employing slightly modified ARM-PCR. The opening two PCR rounds, ten to eleven cycles each, paired TRBV1-TRBV30 forward primers with a C-beta reverse primer. TCRdb analysed the multiplex PCR reads with MiXCR anew, one entry per CDR3 protein. The data contain 300,000 to 350,000 distinct CDR3 sequences, less than 70% of them seen just once; the ten biggest clones take up 6.5%.

The sequence was collected from a man aged 35-49 years with primary liver carcinoma and hepatitis B virus infection. Specimen: peripheral blood. This chain connects TRBV5-1 to TRBJ1-2, with D possibly TRBD1 on 6 matching bases. CDR3 in DNA: TGCGCCAGCATCTTTGGGACAACGACCTATGGCTACACCTTC. Translated: CASIFGTTTYGYTF.